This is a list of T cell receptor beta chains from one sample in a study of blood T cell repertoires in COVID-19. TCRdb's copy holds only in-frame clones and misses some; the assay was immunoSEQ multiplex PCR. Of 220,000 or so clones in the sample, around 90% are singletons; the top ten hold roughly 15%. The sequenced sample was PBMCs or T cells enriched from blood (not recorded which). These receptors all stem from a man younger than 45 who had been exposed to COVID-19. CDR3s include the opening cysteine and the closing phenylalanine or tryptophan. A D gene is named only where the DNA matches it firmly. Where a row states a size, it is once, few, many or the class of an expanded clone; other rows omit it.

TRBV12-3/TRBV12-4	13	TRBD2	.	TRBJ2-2	CASSLREAGELFF	TGTGCCAGCAGCTTACGGGAGGCCGGGGAGCTGTTTTTT
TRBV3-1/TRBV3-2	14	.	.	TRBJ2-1	CASSQGTPRNEQFF	TGTGCCAGCAGCCAAGGGACTCCCCGGAATGAGCAGTTCTTC
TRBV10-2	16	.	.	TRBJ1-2	CASTEGRTVLSYGYTF	TGCGCCAGCACCGAGGGGCGGACAGTGTTGTCCTATGGCTACACCTTC
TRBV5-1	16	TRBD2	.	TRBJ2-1	CASSLVSGGAFSEQFF	TGCGCCAGCAGCTTGGTCAGCGGGGGGGCGTTCAGTGAGCAGTTCTTC
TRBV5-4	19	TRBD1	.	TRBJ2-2	CASSPTGTGGLKNTGELFF	TGTGCCAGCAGCCCAACCGGGACAGGGGGCTTGAAGAACACCGGGGAGCTGTTTTTT
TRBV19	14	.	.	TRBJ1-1	CASSITAMNTEAFF	TGTGCCAGTAGTATCACAGCAATGAACACTGAAGCTTTCTTT
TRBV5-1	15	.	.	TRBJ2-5	CASSLDGKPQETQYF	TGCGCCAGCAGCTTGGACGGGAAGCCCCAAGAGACCCAGTACTTC
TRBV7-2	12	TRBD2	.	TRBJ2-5	CASSLELAGYYF	TGTGCCAGCAGCTTAGAACTAGCGGGGTATTACTTC
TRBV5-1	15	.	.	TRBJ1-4	CASSLEEGTGEKLFF	TGCGCCAGCAGCTTGGAGGAGGGTACCGGTGAAAAACTGTTTTTT
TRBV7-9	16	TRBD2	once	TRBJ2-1	CASRISGGELLDEQFF	TGTGCCAGCAGGATAAGCGGGGGGGAGTTGCTGGATGAGCAGTTCTTC
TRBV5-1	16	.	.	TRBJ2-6	CASAGEMGSGANVLTF	TGCGCCAGCGCCGGGGAAATGGGATCTGGGGCCAACGTCCTGACTTTC
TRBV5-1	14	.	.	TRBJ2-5	CASSQDPGQETQYF	TGCGCCAGCAGTCAAGACCCCGGGCAAGAGACCCAGTACTTC
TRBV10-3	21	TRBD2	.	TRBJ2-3	CAISGAGTSGYIQSSTDTQYF	TGTGCCATCAGTGGAGCGGGGACTAGCGGGTACATCCAATCAAGCACAGATACGCAGTATTTT
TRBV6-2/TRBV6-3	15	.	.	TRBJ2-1	CASSYSWTLTGEQFF	TGTGCCAGCAGTTACTCATGGACACTTACTGGCGAGCAGTTCTTC
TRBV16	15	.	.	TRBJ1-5	CASSQFWSLDQPQHF	TGTGCCAGCAGCCAATTTTGGTCACTCGATCAGCCCCAGCATTTT
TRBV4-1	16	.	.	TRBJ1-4	CASSQEGAQANEKLFF	TGCGCCAGCAGCCAAGAGGGGGCGCAGGCTAATGAAAAACTGTTTTTT
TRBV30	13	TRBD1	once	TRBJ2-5	CAWSRGRPLDQYF	TGTGCCTGGAGTAGGGGGCGGCCCCTTGACCAGTACTTC
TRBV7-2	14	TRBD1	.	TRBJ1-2	CASSLTGFEGGYTF	TGTGCCAGCAGCCTGACAGGGTTCGAGGGTGGCTACACCTTC
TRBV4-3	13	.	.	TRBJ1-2	CASSQVHNYGYTF	TGCGCCAGCAGCCAAGTACACAACTATGGCTACACCTTC
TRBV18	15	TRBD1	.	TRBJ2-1	CASSSGQGTADEQFF	TGTGCCAGCTCATCTGGACAGGGTACAGCGGATGAGCAGTTCTTC
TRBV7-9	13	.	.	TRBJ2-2	CASSLAPSGELFF	TGTGCCAGCAGCTTAGCCCCCTCTGGGGAGCTGTTTTTT
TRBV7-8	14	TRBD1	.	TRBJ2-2	CASSRDRKTGELFF	TGTGCCAGCAGCCGGGACAGGAAGACCGGGGAGCTGTTTTTT
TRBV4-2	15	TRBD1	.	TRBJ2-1	CASSQNRGWSSEQFF	TGTGCCAGCAGCCAAAACAGGGGTTGGAGCAGTGAGCAGTTCTTC
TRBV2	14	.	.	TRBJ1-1	CASSEAPQGRGAFF	TGTGCCAGCAGTGAAGCACCGCAGGGGAGGGGAGCTTTCTTT
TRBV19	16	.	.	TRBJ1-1	CASSIGGKGRNTEAFF	TGTGCCAGTAGTATCGGGGGAAAGGGAAGGAACACTGAAGCTTTCTTT